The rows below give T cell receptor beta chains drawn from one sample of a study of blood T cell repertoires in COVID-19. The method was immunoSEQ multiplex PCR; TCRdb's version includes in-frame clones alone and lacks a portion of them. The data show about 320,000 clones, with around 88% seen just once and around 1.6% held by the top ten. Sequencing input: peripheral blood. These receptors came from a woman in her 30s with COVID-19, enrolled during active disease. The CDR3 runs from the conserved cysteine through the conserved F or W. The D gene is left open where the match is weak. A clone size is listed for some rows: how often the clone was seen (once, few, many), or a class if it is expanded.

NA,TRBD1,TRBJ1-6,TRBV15,CATTPGTGGWTPLHF,TGTGCCACCACACCCGGGACAGGGGGCTGGACACCCCTCCACTTT
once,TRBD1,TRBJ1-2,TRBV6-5,CASMRDSYGYTF,TGTGCCAGCATGCGGGACAGCTATGGCTACACCTTC
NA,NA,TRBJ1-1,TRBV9,CASSDRANTEAFF,TGTGCCAGCAGCGACAGGGCCAACACTGAAGCTTTCTTT
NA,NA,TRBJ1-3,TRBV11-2,CASTGAGPSSGNTIYF,TGTGCCAGCACCGGGGCGGGACCCAGCTCTGGAAACACCATATATTTT
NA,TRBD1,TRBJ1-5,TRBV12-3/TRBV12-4,CASSSTGSQPQHF,TGTGCCAGCAGTTCGACAGGGAGCCAGCCCCAGCATTTT
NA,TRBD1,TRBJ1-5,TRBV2,CASRDGGGQPQHF,TGTGCCAGCAGGGACGGAGGGGGCCAGCCCCAGCATTTT
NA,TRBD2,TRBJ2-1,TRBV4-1,CASSQVRASGGLNEQFF,TGCGCCAGCAGCCAAGTTCGCGCTAGCGGGGGCTTGAATGAGCAGTTCTTC
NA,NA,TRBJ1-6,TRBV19,CAADFSYNSPLHF,TGTGCGGCAGATTTCTCCTATAATTCACCCCTCCACTTT
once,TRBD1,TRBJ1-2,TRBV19,CASSIPVKGARILTAGYTF,TGTGCCAGTAGTATCCCCGTTAAGGGGGCTAGGATCCTGACTGCGGGCTACACCTTC
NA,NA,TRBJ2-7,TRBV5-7,CASSFPRGRRFDEQYF,TGTGCCAGCAGCTTTCCCCGAGGGCGAAGGTTCGACGAGCAGTACTTC
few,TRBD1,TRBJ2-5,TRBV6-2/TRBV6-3,CASSWGQAETQYF,TGTGCCAGCAGTTGGGGACAGGCGGAGACCCAGTACTTC
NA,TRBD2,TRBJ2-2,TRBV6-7,CAFTPGTSETGELFF,TGTGCCTTCACTCCCGGGACTAGCGAGACCGGGGAGCTGTTTTTT
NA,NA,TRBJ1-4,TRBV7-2,CASSLAGGEKLFF,TGTGCCAGCAGCCTCGCCGGGGGGGAAAAACTGTTTTTT
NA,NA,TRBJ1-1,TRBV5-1,CASWAPGIGTEAFF,TGCGCCAGCTGGGCCCCGGGGATCGGGACTGAAGCTTTCTTT
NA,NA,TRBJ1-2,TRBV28,CASHSGTYYGYTF,TGTGCCAGTCACTCGGGAACCTACTATGGCTACACCTTC
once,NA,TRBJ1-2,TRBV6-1,CASSEVAGIRVINYGYTF,TGTGCCAGCAGTGAAGTTGCAGGGATCAGAGTAATTAACTATGGCTACACCTTC
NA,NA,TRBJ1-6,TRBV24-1,CATSDWPMGSPADSPLHF,TGTGCCACCAGTGATTGGCCCATGGGGAGCCCCGCGGATTCACCCCTCCACTTT
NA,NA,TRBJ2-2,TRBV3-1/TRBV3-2,CASSRAGAANTGELFF,TGTGCCAGCAGCCGTGCGGGGGCTGCGAACACCGGGGAGCTGTTTTTT
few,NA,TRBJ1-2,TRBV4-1,CASSHQTSTNYGYTF,TGCGCCAGCAGCCATCAGACATCCACAAACTATGGCTACACCTTC
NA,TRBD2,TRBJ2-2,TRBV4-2,CASSQEGLAGANTGELFF,TGTGCCAGCAGCCAAGAGGGACTAGCGGGGGCGAACACCGGGGAGCTGTTTTTT
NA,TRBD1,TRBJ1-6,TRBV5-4,CASSLEAGGLDSPLHF,TGTGCCAGCAGCTTGGAGGCAGGGGGCTTGGATTCACCCCTCCACTTT
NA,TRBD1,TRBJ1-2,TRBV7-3,CASSLWPGGNYGYTF,TGTGCCAGCAGCTTATGGCCAGGGGGCAACTATGGCTACACCTTC
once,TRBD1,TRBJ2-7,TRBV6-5,CASQPGTGFNEQYF,TGTGCCAGCCAACCCGGGACAGGGTTCAACGAGCAGTACTTC
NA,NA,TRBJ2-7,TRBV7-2,CASRLQGGAAYEQYF,TGTGCCAGCAGATTACAGGGTGGTGCTGCCTACGAGCAGTACTTC
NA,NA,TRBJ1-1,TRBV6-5,CASSYSVGNTEAFF,TGTGCCAGCAGTTACTCAGTGGGCAACACTGAAGCTTTCTTT
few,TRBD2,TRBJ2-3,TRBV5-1,CASSSQAGGRTDTQYF,TGCGCCAGCAGCTCCCAAGCGGGGGGCCGCACAGATACGCAGTATTTT
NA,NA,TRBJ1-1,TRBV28,CASSSGVSGAAAEAFF,TGTGCCAGCAGTTCGGGTGTCTCAGGGGCTGCAGCTGAAGCTTTCTTT
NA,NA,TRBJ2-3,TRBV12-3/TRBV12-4,CASSLLAADTQYF,TGTGCCAGCAGTTTATTGGCGGCAGATACGCAGTATTTT
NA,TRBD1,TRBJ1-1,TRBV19,CASSIGTENQAFF,TGTGCCAGTAGTATCGGGACAGAGAATCAAGCTTTCTTT
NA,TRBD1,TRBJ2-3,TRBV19,CASSIPDRGGKDTDTQYF,TGTGCCAGTAGTATCCCCGACAGGGGGGGTAAGGACACAGATACGCAGTATTTT
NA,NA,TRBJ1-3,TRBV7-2,CASSPQGNTIYF,TGTGCCAGCAGTCCCCAGGGAAACACCATATATTTT
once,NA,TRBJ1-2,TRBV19,CASSTGVSYGYTF,TGTGCCAGTAGTACAGGGGTTAGCTATGGCTACACCTTC
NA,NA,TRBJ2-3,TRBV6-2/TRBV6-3,CASSQRVGTDTQYF,TGTGCCAGCAGCCAGAGGGTAGGGACAGATACGCAGTATTTT
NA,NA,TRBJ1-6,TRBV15,CATSRGSGLDSPLHF,TGTGCCACCAGCAGAGGATCGGGGTTGGATTCACCCCTCCACTTT
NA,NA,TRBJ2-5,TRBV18,CASSQYEEETQYF,TGTGCCAGCTCACAGTATGAGGAAGAGACCCAGTACTTC
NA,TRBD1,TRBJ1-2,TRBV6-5,CASSYGTAEGYTF,TGTGCCAGCAGTTACGGGACAGCGGAGGGCTACACCTTC
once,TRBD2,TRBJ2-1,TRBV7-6,CASSEGGLAGPNEQFF,TGTGCCAGCAGCGAAGGGGGACTAGCGGGGCCCAATGAGCAGTTCTTC
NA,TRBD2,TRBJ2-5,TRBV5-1,CASSTGLAGGPRQETQYF,TGCGCCAGCAGCACTGGGTTAGCGGGGGGGCCCAGGCAAGAGACCCAGTACTTC
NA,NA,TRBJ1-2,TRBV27,CASSSFYGLGGASGYTF,TGTGCCAGCAGTTCGTTTTATGGACTGGGGGGGGCCAGTGGCTACACCTTC
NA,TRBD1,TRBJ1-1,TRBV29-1,CSVSGTGGIEAFF,TGCAGCGTGTCCGGGACAGGGGGTATTGAAGCTTTCTTT
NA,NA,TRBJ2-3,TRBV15,CATSRGVTTTDTQYF,TGTGCCACCAGCAGAGGCGTTACTACCACAGATACGCAGTATTTT
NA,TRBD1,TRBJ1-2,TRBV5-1,CASSLEGTGGYGYTF,TGCGCCAGCAGCTTGGAGGGGACAGGGGGGTATGGCTACACCTTC
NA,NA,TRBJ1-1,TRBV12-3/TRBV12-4,CASSLIGGTEAFF,TGTGCCAGCAGTCTAATCGGGGGGACTGAAGCTTTCTTT
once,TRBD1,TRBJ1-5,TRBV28,CASGGTVNQPQHF,TGTGCCAGCGGCGGGACAGTCAATCAGCCCCAGCATTTT
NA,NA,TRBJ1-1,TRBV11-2,CASSLGGVNTEAFF,TGTGCCAGCAGCTTAGGGGGCGTTAACACTGAAGCTTTCTTT
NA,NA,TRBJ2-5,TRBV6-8,CASSRNPQGFGQETQYF,TGTGCCAGCAGCCGTAACCCTCAGGGCTTTGGACAAGAGACCCAGTACTTC
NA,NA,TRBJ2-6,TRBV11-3,CASSLRVSGANVLTF,TGTGCCAGCAGCCTCAGGGTTTCGGGGGCCAACGTCCTGACTTTC
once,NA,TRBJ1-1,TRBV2,CASRLQNTEAFF,TGTGCCAGCAGGTTACAGAACACTGAAGCTTTCTTT
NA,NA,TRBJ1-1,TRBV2,CASSSAGDGYTEAFF,TGTGCCAGCAGTTCGGCAGGGGATGGGTACACTGAAGCTTTCTTT
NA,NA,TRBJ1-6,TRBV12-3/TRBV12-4,CASSRTRGGPLHF,TGTGCCAGCAGCCGCACCCGAGGAGGACCCCTCCACTTT
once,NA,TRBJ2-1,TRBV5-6,CASRGLRGYNEQFF,TGTGCCAGCAGGGGCCTACGGGGTTACAATGAGCAGTTCTTC
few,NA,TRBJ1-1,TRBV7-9,CASSLRVTEAFF,TGTGCCAGCAGCCTCAGGGTCACTGAAGCTTTCTTT
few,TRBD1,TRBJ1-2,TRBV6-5,CASSSVYRGNYGYTF,TGTGCCAGCAGTTCCGTCTACAGGGGAAACTATGGCTACACCTTC
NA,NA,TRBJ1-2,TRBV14,CASSQDGIRGLNYGYTF,TGTGCCAGCAGCCAAGATGGGATTAGGGGACTGAACTATGGCTACACCTTC
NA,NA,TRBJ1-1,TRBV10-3,CAISEQGYTEAFF,TGTGCCATCAGTGAACAGGGTTACACTGAAGCTTTCTTT
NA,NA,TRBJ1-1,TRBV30,CARKRDTEAFF,TGTGCCCGAAAGAGGGACACTGAAGCTTTCTTT
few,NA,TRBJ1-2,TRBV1,CTSSHQTGSASGYTF,TGCACCAGCAGCCATCAGACAGGGTCAGCGTCTGGCTACACCTTC
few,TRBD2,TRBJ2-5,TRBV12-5,CASGLVRRTSGGLLKETQYF,TGTGCTAGTGGTTTGGTACGGCGGACTAGCGGGGGGCTACTTAAAGAGACCCAGTACTTC
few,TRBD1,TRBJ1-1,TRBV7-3,CASSSQGIQAFF,TGTGCCAGCAGCTCACAGGGGATTCAAGCTTTCTTT
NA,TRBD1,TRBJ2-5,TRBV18,CASSLTRAGGEETQYF,TGTGCCAGCTCACTCACCAGGGCAGGGGGCGAGGAGACCCAGTACTTC